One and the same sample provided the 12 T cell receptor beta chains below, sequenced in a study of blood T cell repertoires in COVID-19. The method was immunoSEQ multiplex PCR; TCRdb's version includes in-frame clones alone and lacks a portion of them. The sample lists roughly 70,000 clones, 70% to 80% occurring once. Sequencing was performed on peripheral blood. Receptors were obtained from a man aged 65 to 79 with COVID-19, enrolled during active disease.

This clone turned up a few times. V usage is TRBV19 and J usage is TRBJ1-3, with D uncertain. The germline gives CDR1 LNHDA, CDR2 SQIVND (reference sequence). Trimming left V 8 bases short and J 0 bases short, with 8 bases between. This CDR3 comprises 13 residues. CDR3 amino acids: CASRMSSGNTIYF. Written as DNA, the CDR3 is TGTGCCAGTCGAATGAGCTCTGGAAACACCATATATTTT.

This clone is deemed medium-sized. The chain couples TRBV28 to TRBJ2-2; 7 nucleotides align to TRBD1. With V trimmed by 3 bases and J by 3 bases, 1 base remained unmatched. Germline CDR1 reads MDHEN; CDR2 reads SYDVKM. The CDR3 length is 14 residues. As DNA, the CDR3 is TGTGCCAGCAGTTTGACAGGGCACACCGGGGAGCTGTTTTTT. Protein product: CASSLTGHTGELFF.

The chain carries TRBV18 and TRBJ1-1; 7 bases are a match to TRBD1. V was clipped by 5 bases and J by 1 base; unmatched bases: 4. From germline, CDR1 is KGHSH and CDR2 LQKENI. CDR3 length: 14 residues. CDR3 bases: TGTGCCAGCTCAGAACGGACAGGGAACACTGAAGCTTTCTTT. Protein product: CASSERTGNTEAFF.

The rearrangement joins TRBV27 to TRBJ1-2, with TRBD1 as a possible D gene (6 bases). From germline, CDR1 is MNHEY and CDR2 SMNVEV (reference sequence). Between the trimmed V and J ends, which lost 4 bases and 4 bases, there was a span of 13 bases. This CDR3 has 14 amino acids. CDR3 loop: CASSSALQGYGYTF. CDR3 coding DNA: TGTGCCAGCAGTTCCGCCTTACAGGGCTATGGCTACACCTTC.

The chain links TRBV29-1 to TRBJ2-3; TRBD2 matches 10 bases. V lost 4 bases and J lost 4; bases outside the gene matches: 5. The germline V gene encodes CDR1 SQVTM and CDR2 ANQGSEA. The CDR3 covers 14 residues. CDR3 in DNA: TGCAGCGTTGGGGATAGCGGGAGGTCAGATACGCAGTATTTT. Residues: CSVGDSGRSDTQYF.

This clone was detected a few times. In DNA, the CDR3 is TGTGCCAGTATACCCCCCGGGGGGCGAGGTCAGCCCCAGCATTTT. Amino acid sequence: CASIPPGGRGQPQHF. The V call is TRBV19, the J call TRBJ1-5, with D possibly TRBD1 on 6 matching bases. V was cut by 7 bases and J by 6 bases, with 19 bases left in between. The CDR3 totals 15 residues. The germline gives CDR1 LNHDA, CDR2 SQIVND (reference sequence).

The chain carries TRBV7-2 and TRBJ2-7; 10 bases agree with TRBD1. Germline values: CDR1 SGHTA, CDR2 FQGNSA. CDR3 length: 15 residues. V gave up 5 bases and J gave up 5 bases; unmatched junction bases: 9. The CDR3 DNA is TGTGCCAGCAGCCTCGGACAGGGGGTTCCCAACGAGCAGTACTTC. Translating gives CASSLGQGVPNEQYF.

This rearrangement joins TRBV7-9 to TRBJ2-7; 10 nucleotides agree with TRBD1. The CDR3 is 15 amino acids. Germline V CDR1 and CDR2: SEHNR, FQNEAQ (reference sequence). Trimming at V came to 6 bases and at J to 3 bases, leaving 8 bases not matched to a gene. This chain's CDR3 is CASRTSGTGDYEQYF. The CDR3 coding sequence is TGTGCCAGCAGAACATCCGGGACAGGGGACTACGAGCAGTACTTC.

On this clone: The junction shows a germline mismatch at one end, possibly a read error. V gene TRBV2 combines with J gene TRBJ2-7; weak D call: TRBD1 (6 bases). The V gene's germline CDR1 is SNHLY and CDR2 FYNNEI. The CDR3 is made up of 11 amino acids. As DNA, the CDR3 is TGTGCCAGCAGTGGGGGGCTAGCTCCCCTTTTC. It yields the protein CASSGGLAPLF. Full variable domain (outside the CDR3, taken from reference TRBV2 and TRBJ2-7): EPEVTQTPSHQVTQMGQEVILRCVPISNHLYFYWYRQILGQKVEFLVSFYNNEISEKSEIFDDQFSVERPDGSNFTLKIRSTKLEDSAMYFCASSGGLAPLFGPGTRLTVT.

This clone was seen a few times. Here the CDR3 reads CASSRAGGRTGELFF. Written as DNA, the CDR3 is TGCGCCAGCAGCCGAGCAGGGGGGAGGACCGGGGAGCTGTTTTTT. This chain joins TRBV4-3 and TRBJ2-2; D is perhaps TRBD1 (7 bases). Germline CDR1 is LGHNA and CDR2 is YSLEER. This CDR3 comprises 15 residues. Trimming cost V 4 bases and J 5 bases, with 14 bases left between them.

CDR3 bases: TGTGCCAGCAGTTCGGGGGACCAAGAGACCCAGTACTTC. Amino acid sequence: CASSSGDQETQYF. V gene TRBV28 combines with J gene TRBJ2-5; D possibly corresponds to TRBD2 (6 bases). V was pared by 4 bases and J by 0 bases, with 6 bases between. The CDR3 contains 13 residues. The germline V gene encodes CDR1 MDHEN and CDR2 SYDVKM.

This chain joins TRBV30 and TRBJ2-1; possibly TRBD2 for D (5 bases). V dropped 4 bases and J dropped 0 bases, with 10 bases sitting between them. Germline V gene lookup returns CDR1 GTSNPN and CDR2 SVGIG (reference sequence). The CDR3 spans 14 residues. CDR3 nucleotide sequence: TGTGCCTGGAAGTGGGAGAGCTCCTACAATGAGCAGTTCTTC. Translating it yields CAWKWESSYNEQFF.